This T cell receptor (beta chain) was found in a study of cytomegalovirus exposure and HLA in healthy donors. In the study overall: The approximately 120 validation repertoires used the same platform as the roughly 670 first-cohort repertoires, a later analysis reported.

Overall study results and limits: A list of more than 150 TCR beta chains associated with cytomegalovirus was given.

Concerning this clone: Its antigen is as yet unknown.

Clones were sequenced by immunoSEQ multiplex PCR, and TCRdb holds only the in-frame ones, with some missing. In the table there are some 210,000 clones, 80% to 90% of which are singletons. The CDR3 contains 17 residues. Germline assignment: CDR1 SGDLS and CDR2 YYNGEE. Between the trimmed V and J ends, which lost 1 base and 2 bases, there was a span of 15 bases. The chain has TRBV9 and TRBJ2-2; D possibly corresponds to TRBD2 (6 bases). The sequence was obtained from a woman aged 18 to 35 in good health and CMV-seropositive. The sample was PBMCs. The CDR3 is CASSVHRGVKNTGELFF. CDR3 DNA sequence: TGTGCCAGCAGCGTACATCGCGGGGTCAAAAACACCGGGGAGCTGTTTTTT.